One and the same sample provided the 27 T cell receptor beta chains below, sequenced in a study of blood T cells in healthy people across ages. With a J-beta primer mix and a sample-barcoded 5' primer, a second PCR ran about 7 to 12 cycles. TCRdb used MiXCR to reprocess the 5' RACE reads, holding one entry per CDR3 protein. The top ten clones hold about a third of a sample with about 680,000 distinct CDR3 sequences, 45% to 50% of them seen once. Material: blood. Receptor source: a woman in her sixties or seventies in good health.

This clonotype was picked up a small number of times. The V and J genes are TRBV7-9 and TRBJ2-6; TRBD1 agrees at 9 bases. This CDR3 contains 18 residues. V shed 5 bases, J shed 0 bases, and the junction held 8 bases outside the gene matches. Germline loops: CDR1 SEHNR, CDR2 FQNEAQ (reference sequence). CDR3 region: CASSRRDRVLSGANVLTF. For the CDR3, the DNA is TGTGCCAGCAGCAGACGGGACAGGGTACTCTCTGGGGCCAACGTCCTGACTTTC.

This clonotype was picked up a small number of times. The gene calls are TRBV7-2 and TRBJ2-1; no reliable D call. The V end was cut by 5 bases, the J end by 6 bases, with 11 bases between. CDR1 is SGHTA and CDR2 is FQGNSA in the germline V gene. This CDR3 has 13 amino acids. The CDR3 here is CASSPRFGNEQFF. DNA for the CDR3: TGTGCCAGCAGCCCACGCTTTGGCAATGAGCAGTTCTTC.

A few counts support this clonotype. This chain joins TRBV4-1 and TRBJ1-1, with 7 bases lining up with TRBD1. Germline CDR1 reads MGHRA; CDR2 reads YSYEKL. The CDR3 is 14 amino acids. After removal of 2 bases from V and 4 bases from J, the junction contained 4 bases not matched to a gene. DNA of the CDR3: TGCGCCAGCAGCCAAACAGGGGTTGGCACTGAAGCTTTCTTT. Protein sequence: CASSQTGVGTEAFF.

CDR3 nucleotide sequence: TGCAGTGCTCGCGGACTAGAGAGGGGCTACAATGAGCAGTTCTTC. It encodes CSARGLERGYNEQFF. V gene TRBV20-1 combines with J gene TRBJ2-1; 7 nucleotides agree with TRBD2. The CDR3 is 15 residues long. V trimming: 5 bases; J trimming: 3 bases; junction bases outside the gene matches: 10. Germline assignment: CDR1 DFQATT and CDR2 SNEGSKA (reference sequence).

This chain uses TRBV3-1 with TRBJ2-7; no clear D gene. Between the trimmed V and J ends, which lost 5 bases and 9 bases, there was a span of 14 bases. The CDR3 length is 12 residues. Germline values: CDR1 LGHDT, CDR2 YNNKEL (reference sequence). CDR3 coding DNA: TGTGCCAGCAGCATAAGCATTGGAGCGCAGTACTTC. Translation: CASSISIGAQYF.

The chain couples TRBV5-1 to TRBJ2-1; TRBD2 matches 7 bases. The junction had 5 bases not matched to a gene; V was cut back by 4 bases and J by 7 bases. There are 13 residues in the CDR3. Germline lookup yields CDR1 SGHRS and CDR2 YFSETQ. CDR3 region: CASSAGGGNEQFF. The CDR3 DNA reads TGCGCCAGCAGCGCGGGCGGGGGAAATGAGCAGTTCTTC.

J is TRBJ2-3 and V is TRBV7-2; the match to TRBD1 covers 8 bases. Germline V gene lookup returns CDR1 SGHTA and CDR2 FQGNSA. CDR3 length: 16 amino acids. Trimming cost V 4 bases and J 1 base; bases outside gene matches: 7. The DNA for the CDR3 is TGTGCCAGCAGCTCCTGGACAGGGTTTGGCACAGATACGCAGTATTTT. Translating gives CASSSWTGFGTDTQYF.

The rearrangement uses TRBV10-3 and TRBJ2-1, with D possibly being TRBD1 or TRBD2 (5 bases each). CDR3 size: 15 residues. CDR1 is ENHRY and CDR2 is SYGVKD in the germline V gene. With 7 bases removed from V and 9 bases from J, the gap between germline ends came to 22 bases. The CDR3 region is CAIKTHRDLDSEQFF. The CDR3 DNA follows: TGTGCCATCAAAACACACCGGGACCTCGATAGTGAGCAGTTCTTC.

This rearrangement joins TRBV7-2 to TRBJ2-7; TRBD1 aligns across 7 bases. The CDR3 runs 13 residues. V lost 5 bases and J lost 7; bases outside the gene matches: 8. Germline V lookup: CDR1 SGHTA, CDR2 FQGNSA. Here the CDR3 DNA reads TGTGCCAGCAGCCCCGGGACAGTGAATGAGCAGTACTTC. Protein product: CASSPGTVNEQYF.

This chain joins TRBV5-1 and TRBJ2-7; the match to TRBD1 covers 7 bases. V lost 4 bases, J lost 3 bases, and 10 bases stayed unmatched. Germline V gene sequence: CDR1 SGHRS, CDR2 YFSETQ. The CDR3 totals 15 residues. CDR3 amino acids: CASSRGRIDGYEQYF. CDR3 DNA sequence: TGCGCCAGCAGCAGGGGGCGGATAGACGGCTACGAGCAGTACTTC.

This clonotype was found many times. The CDR3 bases are TGCAGCGTTGGAGGCGCCGGCTCCTACGAGCAGTACTTC. Its translation is CSVGGAGSYEQYF. The chain has TRBV29-1 and TRBJ2-7; D is unresolved. The germline CDR1 and CDR2 sequences are SQVTM and ANQGSEA. V gave up 4 bases and J gave up 0 bases, with 10 bases separating them. The CDR3 is 13 amino acids.

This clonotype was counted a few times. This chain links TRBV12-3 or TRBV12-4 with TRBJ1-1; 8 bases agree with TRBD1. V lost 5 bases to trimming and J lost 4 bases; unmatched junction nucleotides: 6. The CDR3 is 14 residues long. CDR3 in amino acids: CASSADRAGTEAFF. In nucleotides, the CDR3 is TGTGCCAGCAGTGCGGACAGGGCTGGCACTGAAGCTTTCTTT.

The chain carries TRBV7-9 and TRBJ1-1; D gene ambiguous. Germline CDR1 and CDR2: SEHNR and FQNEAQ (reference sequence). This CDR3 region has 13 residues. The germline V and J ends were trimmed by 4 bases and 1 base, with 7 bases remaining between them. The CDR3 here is CASSSDENTEAFF. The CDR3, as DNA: TGTGCCAGCAGCTCGGACGAGAACACTGAAGCTTTCTTT.

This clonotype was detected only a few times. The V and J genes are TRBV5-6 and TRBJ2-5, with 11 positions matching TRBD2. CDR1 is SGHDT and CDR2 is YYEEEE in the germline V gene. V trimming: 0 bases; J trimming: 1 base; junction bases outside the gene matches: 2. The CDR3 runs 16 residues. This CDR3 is CASSLGLAGPQETQYF. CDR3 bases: TGTGCCAGCAGCTTGGGACTAGCGGGACCCCAAGAGACCCAGTACTTC. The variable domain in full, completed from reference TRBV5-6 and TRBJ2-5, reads DAGVTQSPTHLIKTRGQQVTLRCSPKSGHDTVSWYQQALGQGPQFIFQYYEEEERQRGNFPDRFSGHQFPNYSSELNVNALLLGDSALYLCASSLGLAGPQETQYFGPGTRLLVL.

CDR3: CASSLKGQGTHEQFF. CDR3 bases: TGTGCCAGCAGTTTAAAGGGACAGGGGACCCATGAGCAGTTCTTC. V gene TRBV27 combines with J gene TRBJ2-1; 10 positions agree with TRBD1. The germline V gene encodes CDR1 MNHEY and CDR2 SMNVEV (reference sequence). The CDR3 is 15 residues long. Unmatched junction bases numbered 6, after V lost 2 bases and J lost 8 bases.

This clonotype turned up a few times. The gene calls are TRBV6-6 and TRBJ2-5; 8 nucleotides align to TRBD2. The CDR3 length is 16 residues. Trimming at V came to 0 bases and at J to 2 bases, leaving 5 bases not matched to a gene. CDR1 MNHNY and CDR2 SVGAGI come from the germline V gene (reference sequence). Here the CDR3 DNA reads TGTGCCAGCAGTTACTCGGCGGGAGGCCTACAAGAGACCCAGTACTTC. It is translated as CASSYSAGGLQETQYF.

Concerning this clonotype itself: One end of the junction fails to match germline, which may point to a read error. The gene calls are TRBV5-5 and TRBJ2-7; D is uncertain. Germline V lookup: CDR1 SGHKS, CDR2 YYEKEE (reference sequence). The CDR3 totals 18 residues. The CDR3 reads CVSIPGSQDPRTTIEQYF. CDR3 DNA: TGTGTCAGCATCCCCGGGTCTCAGGACCCTCGGACGACAATCGAGCAGTACTTC.

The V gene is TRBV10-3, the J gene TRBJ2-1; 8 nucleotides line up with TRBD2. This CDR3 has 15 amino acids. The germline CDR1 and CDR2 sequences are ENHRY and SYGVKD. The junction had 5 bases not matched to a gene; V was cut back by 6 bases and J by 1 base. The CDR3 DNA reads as TGTGCCATCAGATCTACTAGCGGATCCTACAATGAGCAGTTCTTC. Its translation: CAIRSTSGSYNEQFF.

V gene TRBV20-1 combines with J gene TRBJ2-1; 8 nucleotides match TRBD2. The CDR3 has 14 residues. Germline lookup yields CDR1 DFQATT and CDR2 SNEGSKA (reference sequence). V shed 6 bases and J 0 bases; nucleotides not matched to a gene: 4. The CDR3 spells CSAGGTSSYNEQFF. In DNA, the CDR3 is TGCAGTGCCGGAGGGACTAGCTCCTACAATGAGCAGTTCTTC.

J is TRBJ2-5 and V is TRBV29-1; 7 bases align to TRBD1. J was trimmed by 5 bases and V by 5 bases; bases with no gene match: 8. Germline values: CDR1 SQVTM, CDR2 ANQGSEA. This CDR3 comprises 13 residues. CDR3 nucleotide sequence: TGCAGCGTTCTAAATACAGGGGTGGAGACCCAGTACTTC. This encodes CSVLNTGVETQYF.

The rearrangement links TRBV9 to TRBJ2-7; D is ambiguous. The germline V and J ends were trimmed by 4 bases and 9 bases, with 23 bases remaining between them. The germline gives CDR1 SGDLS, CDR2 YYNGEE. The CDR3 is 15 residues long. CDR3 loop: CASSSTYSGYVGQYF. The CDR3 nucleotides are TGTGCCAGCAGCTCAACGTATTCCGGGTACGTGGGGCAGTACTTC.

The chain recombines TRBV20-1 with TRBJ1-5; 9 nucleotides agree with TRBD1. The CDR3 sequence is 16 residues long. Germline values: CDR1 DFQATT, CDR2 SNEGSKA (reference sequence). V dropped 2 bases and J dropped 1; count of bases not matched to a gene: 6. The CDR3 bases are TGCAGTGCTAGATCTTCGGACAGGGGAAGCAATCAGCCCCAGCATTTT. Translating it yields CSARSSDRGSNQPQHF.

The CDR3 coding sequence is TGCGCCAGCAGCTTAGAAGACCCTTATTTGGAGCAGTTCTTC. Protein sequence: CASSLEDPYLEQFF. V and J are TRBV5-1 and TRBJ2-1, with unresolved D. V lost 2 bases to trimming and J lost 10 bases, with 16 bases between them. The CDR3 is made up of 14 amino acids. Germline assignment: CDR1 SGHRS and CDR2 YFSETQ.

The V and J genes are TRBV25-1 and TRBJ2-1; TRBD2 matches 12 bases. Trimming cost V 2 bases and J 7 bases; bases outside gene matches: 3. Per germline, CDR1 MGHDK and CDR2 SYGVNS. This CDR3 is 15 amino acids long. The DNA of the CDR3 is TGTGCCAGCAGTGAAGGACTAGCGGGGCCTAATGAGCAGTTCTTC. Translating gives CASSEGLAGPNEQFF.

The CDR3 DNA reads TGTGCCAGCAGTCCCCCTAGGTACTACCCATCCTACGAGCAGTACTTC. This translates into CASSPPRYYPSYEQYF. The chain is built from TRBV6-6 and TRBJ2-7; no firm D call. The CDR3 spans 16 residues. The V gene's germline CDR1 is MNHNY and CDR2 SVGAGI (reference sequence). Trimming took off 5 bases at V and 1 base at J, with 18 bases between the two ends.

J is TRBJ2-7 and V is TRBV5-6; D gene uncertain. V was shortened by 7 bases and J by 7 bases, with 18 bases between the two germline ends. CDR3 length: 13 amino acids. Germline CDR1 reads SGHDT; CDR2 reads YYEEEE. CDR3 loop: CASASLGNNEQYF. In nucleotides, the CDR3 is TGTGCCAGCGCATCCCTGGGCAACAATGAGCAGTACTTC.

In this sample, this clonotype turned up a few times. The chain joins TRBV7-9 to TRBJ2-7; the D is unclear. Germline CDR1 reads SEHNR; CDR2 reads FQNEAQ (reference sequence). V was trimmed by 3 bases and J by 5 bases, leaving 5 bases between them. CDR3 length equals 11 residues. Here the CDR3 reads CASSFGHEQYF. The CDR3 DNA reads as TGTGCCAGCAGCTTTGGGCACGAGCAGTACTTC.